The clone carrying this T cell receptor beta chain occurred a few times. This CDR3 comprises 16 residues. The data were produced by immunoSEQ multiplex PCR, yet TCRdb's version contains in-frame clones alone and is incomplete. The repertoire includes tens of thousands of clones, approximately 90% of them detected once, and around 2.9% sits in the top ten. The time point denotes: cycle 4 day 1 (C4D1), after less than 7 weeks of nivolumab. Brentuximab vedotin exposure varied among the patients, all of whom had relapsed after autologous stem cell transplantation. The sample is drawn from a study of PD-1 blockade in classical Hodgkin lymphoma.

This sequence was found in a human donor with classical Hodgkin lymphoma. Material: peripheral blood mononuclear cells (PBMCs), obtained before the fourth cycle of nivolumab. The chain recombines TRBV21-1 with TRBJ1-3; the DNA was not compared with TRBD1, the D call given in the table. TRBV21-1 is deemed a pseudogene. The CDR3 loop reads CASSAEDRGIGNTIYF. In DNA, the CDR3 is TGTGCCAGCAGCGCGGAGGACAGGGGTATTGGAAACACCATATATTTT.